Listed here are 17 T cell receptor beta chains from one sample, sequenced in a study of tissue T cells after allogeneic stem cell transplantation. The assay was immunoSEQ multiplex PCR, and TCRdb's table has in-frame clones only and misses some. The sample lists 5,500 to 7,000 clones, 40% to 50% occurring once. The time point: mouse harvest day 7 after allogeneic transplant. Tail vein injection delivered 10^7 T-cell-depleted bone marrow cells and 10^6 splenic CD5+ T cells. The material sequenced was gut tissue. The source is a female BALB/c mouse given C57BL/6 T cells with graft-versus-host disease after an allogeneic hematopoietic cell transplant.

For this clone: Genes here carry mouse names. Read sequence stops 1 residue before the CDR3 end, and the germline J gene provides the missing end. V usage is TRBV26 and J usage is TRBJ1-4, with TRBD1 identical over 9 bases. Germline V gene sequence: CDR1 KGHPV, CDR2 FQNQEV (reference sequence). CDR3 length equals 14 residues. Unmatched junction bases numbered 0, after V lost 5 bases and J lost 2 bases. The DNA read from the CDR3 is TGTGCCAGCAGTACAGGGGGCTCCAACGAAAGATTATTT. Translating gives CASSTGGSNERLF. The full CDR3 is CASSTGGSNERLFF.

This clone was recorded a few times. Mouse gene names and germline throughout. The sequence runs out 1 residue before the end of the CDR3; the remainder is reconstructed from the germline J gene. The chain couples TRBV23 to TRBJ2-1; the table's D call, TRBD2, has no DNA check behind it. The CDR3 loop spans 14 amino acids. Germline CDR1 reads KGHTA; CDR2 reads FQNQQP. Partial CDR3 DNA: TGCTCCAGCAGTCTGGGGGGGGACTATGCTGAGCAGTTC. This translates into CSSSLGGDYAEQF. The CDR3 in full is CSSSLGGDYAEQFF.

Note on this clone: Germline and genes: mouse. The read finishes 1 residue shy of the CDR3 end, and the germline J gene is used to complete it. The J gene is TRBJ2-1, the V gene TRBV13-1, with D perhaps matching TRBD2 (5 bases). CDR3 length equals 14 residues. Looked up from germline, CDR1 is NSHNY and CDR2 is SYGAGN. V dropped 0 bases and J dropped 2 bases, with 6 bases sitting between them. The DNA read from the CDR3 is TGTGCCAGCAGTGATGCTGGGTACTATGCTGAGCAGTTC. This gives the protein CASSDAGYYAEQF. Given in full, the CDR3 is CASSDAGYYAEQFF.

This clone was picked up a small number of times. Each gene name is a mouse one. The read stops 1 residue short of the end of the CDR3; the missing end is completed from the germline J gene. The V call is TRBV26, the J call TRBJ1-1; unclear D gene. This CDR3 has 12 residues. V lost 0 bases, J lost 6 bases, and 5 bases lay in between. Per the germline V gene, CDR1 is KGHPV and CDR2 is FQNQEV (reference sequence). The part of the CDR3 DNA that was read is TGTGCCAGCAGTCTGTCCGGGGCAGAAGTCTTC. Amino acids: CASSLSGAEVF. The full CDR3 sequence reads CASSLSGAEVFF.

This clone was seen just once. Genes and germline come from the mouse. From the germline J gene comes the end of the CDR3, since the read stops 1 residue before it. This sequence joins TRBV12-2 and TRBJ2-5; the match to TRBD2 covers 8 bases. CDR3 size: 15 residues. Trimming cost V 2 bases and J 2 bases; bases outside gene matches: 5. Germline V lookup: CDR1 SGHLS, CDR2 HYDKME. The part of the CDR3 DNA that was read is TGTGCCAGCTCTCCGGGACTGGCCTTCCAAGACACCCAGTAC. Translation gives CASSPGLAFQDTQY. The complete CDR3 protein is CASSPGLAFQDTQYF.

Concerning this clone: All gene names here are mouse names. The DNA read from the CDR3 is TGTGCCAGCAGTCCGGGACAGGACTATGAACAGTAC. Residues: CASSPGQDYEQY. The CDR3 in its entirety is CASSPGQDYEQYF. The chain carries TRBV24 and TRBJ2-7, with TRBD1 matching over 8 bases. The CDR3 end lies 1 residue beyond the end of the read and is filled in from the germline J gene. With 4 bases clipped from V and 3 bases from J, the junction kept 2 bases outside the gene matches. The CDR3 is made up of 13 amino acids. Germline V CDR1 and CDR2: KGHTA, FRNEEI.

For this clone: Gene and germline names: mouse. The sequenced fragment ends 1 residue before the CDR3 boundary, so the rest is inferred from the germline J gene. This chain joins TRBV26 and TRBJ1-5; possibly TRBD1 for D (5 bases). This CDR3 comprises 16 residues. The germline gives CDR1 KGHPV, CDR2 FQNQEV (reference sequence). With 0 bases removed from V and 3 bases from J, the gap between germline ends came to 12 bases. The CDR3 loop is CASSLSWGDVNQAPLF. Partial CDR3 DNA: TGTGCCAGCAGTCTGTCTTGGGGGGATGTCAACCAGGCTCCGCTT. Using reference TRBV26 and TRBJ1-5 for the parts outside the CDR3, the full variable domain is NSKVIQTPRYLVKGQGQKAKMRCIPEKGHPVVFWYQQNKNNEFKFLINFQNQEVLQQIDMTEKRFSAECPSNSPCSLEIQSSEAGDSALYLCASSLSWGDVNQAPLFGEGTRLSVL.

Details on this clone: The genes are named according to mouse. The CDR3 extends 1 residue past the end of the read, so its final part is completed from the germline J gene. J is TRBJ2-5 and V is TRBV26; TRBD2 agrees at 12 bases. Germline trimming cut 6 bases from V and 6 bases from J; bases unmatched to any gene: 4. The CDR3 length is 14 residues. Germline V gene lookup returns CDR1 KGHPV and CDR2 FQNQEV (reference sequence). CDR3 DNA (partial): TGTGCCAGCAGACGACTGGGGGGGCAGGACACCCAGTAC. Translating it yields CASRRLGGQDTQY. The full CDR3 is CASRRLGGQDTQYF.

On this clone: Mouse gene names and germline throughout. The CDR3 end is not reached by the read, which stops 1 residue before it; the germline J gene fills it in. The chain employs TRBV16 and TRBJ2-3; no firm D call. The CDR3 contains 14 residues. Germline V gene lookup returns CDR1 SGHSA and CDR2 FRNQAP. The V and J ends lost 1 base and 1 base respectively, with 6 bases between them. CDR3: CASSLAQRAETLYF. The covered CDR3 bases are TGTGCAAGCAGCTTAGCCCAGCGTGCAGAAACGCTGTAT.

This clone was found a few times. Mouse gene names apply. With the read ending 1 residue before the CDR3 end, the germline J gene is used to fill in that end. The chain has TRBV26 and TRBJ1-6; D gene unclear. TRBJ1-6 counts as an open reading frame of uncertain function. The V and J ends lost 3 bases and 0 bases respectively, with 0 bases between them. This CDR3 has 13 amino acids. From germline, CDR1 is KGHPV and CDR2 FQNQEV (reference sequence). Here the CDR3 reads CASSLSYNSPLYF. The DNA read from the CDR3 is TGTGCCAGCAGTCTTTCCTATAATTCGCCCCTCTAC.

Details on this clone: Each gene name is a mouse one. Read data end 1 residue before the CDR3 end; the end is taken from the germline J gene. This chain links TRBV3 with TRBJ2-1; TRBD1 matches at 11 bases. Germline trimming cut 1 base from V and 6 bases from J; bases unmatched to any gene: 2. This CDR3 comprises 15 residues. Germline CDR1 SNHLY, CDR2 FYNGKV (reference sequence). The DNA read from the CDR3 is TGTGCCAGCAGCTTAGTGGGGACAGGGGGTGCTGAGCAGTTC. Amino acids: CASSLVGTGGAEQF. In full, the CDR3 reads CASSLVGTGGAEQFF. Full variable domain (missing parts from reference TRBV3 and TRBJ2-1): GPKVLQIPSHQIIDMGQMVTLNCDPVSNHLYFYWYKQILGQQMEFLVNFYNGKVMEKSKLFKDQFSVERPDGSYFTLKIQPTALEDSAVYFCASSLVGTGGAEQFFGPGTRLTVL.

About this clone itself: Gene labels here are mouse ones. The sequenced fragment ends 1 residue before the CDR3 boundary, so the rest is inferred from the germline J gene. The genes are TRBV4 and TRBJ2-5; D unresolved. V was cut by 6 bases and J by 3 bases, with 4 bases left in between. The germline CDR1 and CDR2 sequences are LGHDT and YNNKQL (reference sequence). The CDR3 loop spans 11 amino acids. The sequenced part of the CDR3 DNA is TGTGCCAGCAGGGAACAAGACACCCAGTAC. It codes for CASREQDTQY. The whole CDR3 protein is CASREQDTQYF.

As for this clone: The listed genes are named as in mouse. The read is 1 residue too short to cover the CDR3 end, so that end is filled in from the germline J gene. The genes are TRBV24 and TRBJ2-1; D not resolved. Germline-derived CDR1 and CDR2 are KGHTA and FRNEEI. The CDR3 length is 14 residues. The V and J ends lost 1 base and 0 bases respectively, with 4 bases between them. The sequenced CDR3 bases are TGTGCCAGCAGTCTGTCGGTTAACTATGCTGAGCAGTTC. Amino acids: CASSLSVNYAEQF. The full CDR3 protein is CASSLSVNYAEQFF.

About this clone: The genes are named according to mouse. The read gets to within 1 residue of the CDR3 end, and the germline J gene fills in the rest. The rearrangement links TRBV26 to TRBJ1-1; no firm D call. The CDR3 has 13 residues. The V gene's germline CDR1 is KGHPV and CDR2 FQNQEV (reference sequence). Trimming stripped 1 base from V and 1 base from J, with 4 bases between. The CDR3 bases that were read are TGTGCCAGCAGTCTGTTGGGGAACACAGAAGTCTTC. It is translated as CASSLLGNTEVF. The whole CDR3 is CASSLLGNTEVFF.

This clone was seen more than once but under ten times. Genes here carry mouse names. The read terminates 1 residue ahead of where the CDR3 ends, so the germline J gene completes it. The rearrangement joins TRBV31 to TRBJ2-7; D remains ambiguous. The CDR3 sequence is 11 residues long. Germline V gene data show CDR1 as GKSSPN and CDR2 as SITVG. With 1 base removed from V and 3 bases from J, the gap between germline ends came to 4 bases. CDR3 DNA, as far as it was read: TGTGCCTGGAGTCACGACTATGAACAGTAC. It encodes CAWSHDYEQY. The entire CDR3 protein reads CAWSHDYEQYF.

With respect to this clone: Gene names and germline match the mouse. With the read ending 1 residue before the CDR3 end, the germline J gene is used to fill in that end. This chain connects TRBV26 to TRBJ2-7; tentative D call: TRBD1 (6 bases). Germline V gene sequence: CDR1 KGHPV, CDR2 FQNQEV (reference sequence). The CDR3 contains 12 residues. V lost 4 bases and J lost 5, with 9 bases in between. This chain's CDR3 is CASSPDRNEQYF. CDR3 bases read: TGTGCCAGCAGTCCGGACAGAAATGAACAGTAC.

This clone came up once. The germline and genes are mouse ones. The read terminates 1 residue before the CDR3 end, so the remaining end is supplied by the germline J gene. The chain has TRBV23 and TRBJ1-1. The CDR3 extends over 13 amino acids. The germline CDR1 and CDR2 sequences are KGHTA and FQNQQP. The CDR3 sequence: CSSSQPQDTEVFF. The CDR3 bases that were read are TGCTCCAGCAGTCAACCGCAAGACACAGAAGTCTTC.